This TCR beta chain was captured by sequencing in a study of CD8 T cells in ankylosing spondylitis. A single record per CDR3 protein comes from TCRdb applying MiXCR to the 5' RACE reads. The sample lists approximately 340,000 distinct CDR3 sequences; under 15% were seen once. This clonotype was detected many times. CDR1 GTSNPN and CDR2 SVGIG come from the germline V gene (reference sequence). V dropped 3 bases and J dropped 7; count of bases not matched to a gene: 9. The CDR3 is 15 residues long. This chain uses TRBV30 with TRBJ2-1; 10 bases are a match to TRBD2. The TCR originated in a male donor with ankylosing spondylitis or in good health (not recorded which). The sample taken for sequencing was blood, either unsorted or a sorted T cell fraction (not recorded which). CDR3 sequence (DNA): TGTGCCTGGAGCGTCCTAGCGGGGGCGGGAAATGAGCAGTTCTTC. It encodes CAWSVLAGAGNEQFF.